These 18 T cell receptor beta chains were sequenced from one sample in a study of regulatory T cells in long-lasting Graves disease (dated by TCRdb to the early 2020s). The time point tag for this specimen amounts to: newly diagnosed GD, antithyroid drugs for less than 3 months. For both TCR sequencing and RNA sequencing, RNA was extracted from PBMCs in TRIzol. The receptor library was made with multiplex PCR. TCRdb shows the sequencer as Illumina HiSeq 4000. iRepertoire HTBI primers and Arm-PCR amplification of CDR3 regions were used to construct TCR beta libraries. Starting from the raw public reads, TCRdb applied fastp trimming at Q25, assembled clones with MiXCR and retained in-frame beta chains. Each CDR3 protein gets just one entry, which takes the most common genes and DNA from the rows behind it. The sample table contains around 400,000 distinct CDR3 sequences; only one count was recorded for about a sixth of them. The top ten hold over 20% of the sample.

The source was peripheral blood mononuclear cells (PBMCs), collected at new diagnosis, from a patient treated with antithyroid drugs. The receptors stem from a female donor with Graves disease.

This clonotype was observed at least ten times. The chain is built from TRBV12-3 or TRBV12-4 and TRBJ2-1; D is possibly TRBD1 or TRBD2 (5 bases each). V lost 5 bases, J lost 1 base, and 12 bases lay in between. The CDR3 runs 15 residues. CDR3: CASSPQGRSYNEQFF. In DNA, the CDR3 is TGTGCCAGCAGTCCCCAGGGACGATCCTACAATGAGCAGTTCTTC.

In this sample, this clonotype turned up a few times. V usage is TRBV20-1 and J usage is TRBJ1-2, with 7 bases aligning to TRBD1. V shed 5 bases, J shed 7 bases, and the junction held 7 bases outside the gene matches. The CDR3 sequence is 12 residues long. Germline V gene lookup returns CDR1 DFQATT and CDR2 SNEGSKA (reference sequence). CDR3 in amino acids: CSASDRVGGYTF. The CDR3 DNA is TGCAGTGCTTCTGACAGGGTTGGTGGCTACACCTTC.

Note on this clonotype: This may be a read error, as it is one base from a much larger clone. The conserved final phenylalanine or tryptophan is absent from the CDR3, which likely points to a read error. The DNA is omitted, as the CDR3 cannot be located on it reliably, and the CDR3 follows TCRdb's listing. V gene TRBV24-1 combines with J gene TRBJ1-1; the table's D call of TRBD1 was not tested on the DNA. Germline V CDR1 and CDR2: KGHDR, SFDVKD. The CDR3 has 16 amino acids, counting both end residues. CDR3 loop: CATSGNQWRADTEASS.

This clonotype was recorded at least ten times. This rearrangement joins TRBV15 to TRBJ2-7; no clear D. V was pared by 6 bases and J by 5 bases, with 26 bases between. The CDR3 extends over 17 amino acids. Germline V CDR1 and CDR2: LNHNV, YYDKDF (reference sequence). CDR3 bases: TGTGCCACCAGTGACGACCTGATGGTCCGGATTGGGGACGAGCAGTACTTC. This codes for CATSDDLMVRIGDEQYF.

This clonotype was seen many times. The chain carries TRBV7-9 and TRBJ2-1; 13 bases are shared with TRBD2. Trimming cost V 8 bases and J 10 bases; bases outside gene matches: 17. The CDR3 covers 17 residues. The V gene's germline CDR1 is SEHNR and CDR2 FQNEAQ (reference sequence). The CDR3 loop is CASLSLGGTSGVPEQFF. For the CDR3, the DNA is TGTGCCAGCTTGAGCTTAGGCGGGACTAGCGGGGTCCCAGAGCAGTTCTTC.

This clonotype was detected ten times or more. The V gene is TRBV7-9, the J gene TRBJ2-7; no definite D call. Germline CDR1 SEHNR, CDR2 FQNEAQ (reference sequence). The CDR3 covers 17 residues. V lost 0 bases and J 6 bases, leaving 21 bases between the germline ends. CDR3 in DNA: TGTGCCAGCAGCTTAGCTACGGGCTTTGTTACGTGGACCGAGCAGTACTTC. Translation gives CASSLATGFVTWTEQYF.

The table lists this clonotype with many counts. V usage is TRBV6-1 and J usage is TRBJ2-7, with D maybe TRBD1 (5 bases). The CDR3 totals 14 residues. V dropped 2 bases and J dropped 0 bases, with 8 bases sitting between them. Germline V gene lookup returns CDR1 MNHNS and CDR2 SASEGT. The CDR3 nucleotides are TGTGCCAGCAGTGAACAGGGATACTCCTACGAGCAGTACTTC. This translates into CASSEQGYSYEQYF.

The chain couples TRBV30 to TRBJ2-2, with D tentatively TRBD2 (6 bases). Trimming removed 8 bases at V and 1 base at J, with 17 bases between. Per the germline V gene, CDR1 is GTSNPN and CDR2 is SVGIG (reference sequence). CDR3 length: 15 amino acids. The CDR3 nucleotides are TGTGCCCGCAATCCTCAGGAGGGGAACACCGGGGAGCTGTTTTTT. It is translated as CARNPQEGNTGELFF.

This clonotype was seen a handful of times. This may be a read error, as it is one base from a much larger clone. The chain links TRBV6-2 or TRBV6-3 to TRBJ2-7; D is possibly TRBD2 (6 bases). CDR3 size: 13 residues. V was pared by 9 bases and J by 2 bases, with 14 bases between. Germline CDR1 and CDR2: MNHEY and SVGEGT. In nucleotides, the CDR3 is TGTGCCAGTGGACTAACGGAGACCTACGAGCAGTACTTC. This gives the protein CASGLTETYEQYF.

In the case of this clonotype: One base away lies a much larger clone, so this may be a sequencing read error. The chain recombines TRBV6-9 with TRBJ2-7; no definite D call. Germline values: CDR1 MNHGY, CDR2 SVAAGI. V lost 3 bases and J lost 6, with 21 bases in between. CDR3 length equals 16 residues. The CDR3 bases are TGTGCCAGCAGTTACTCCCTCTGGAGCAGGTATCGCGAGCAGTACTTC. As protein: CASSYSLWSRYREQYF.

In this sample, this clonotype turned up a few times. V is TRBV6-2 or TRBV6-3 and J is TRBJ2-7; D may be TRBD1 (7 bases). There are 15 residues in the CDR3. Germline loops: CDR1 MNHEY, CDR2 SVGEGT. The V gene lost 6 bases and the J gene lost 1 base, with 16 bases spanning the gap. The CDR3 protein is CASSLPTGRSYEQYF. The CDR3 nucleotides read TGTGCCAGCAGCTTACCGACAGGGAGGTCCTACGAGCAGTACTTC.

This clonotype was found many times. The rearrangement links TRBV11-2 to TRBJ2-3; possibly TRBD2 for D (5 bases). The CDR3 runs to 15 residues. The germline V and J ends were trimmed by 1 base and 0 bases, with 8 bases remaining between them. Germline loops: CDR1 SGHAT, CDR2 FQNNGV. The CDR3 region has the DNA TGTGCCAGCAGCTTAGTAGCGAGAAGCACAGATACGCAGTATTTT. Translating it yields CASSLVARSTDTQYF.

This clonotype came up many times. V is TRBV6-1 and J is TRBJ2-5, with 8 bases that match TRBD2. Germline assignment: CDR1 MNHNS and CDR2 SASEGT. Losses at the gene ends were 7 bases for V and 5 bases for J; bases not matched to a gene: 9. CDR3 length equals 14 residues. Here the CDR3 DNA reads TGTGCCAGCACGGTTCGGGAGGGCCACGAGACCCAGTACTTC. This codes for CASTVREGHETQYF.

There are a few counts of this clonotype. The V call is TRBV7-9, the J call TRBJ2-1, with unresolved D. The V gene's germline CDR1 is SEHNR and CDR2 FQNEAQ (reference sequence). The CDR3 consists of 15 residues. Trimming pared 5 bases from V and 2 bases from J, leaving 13 bases between. CDR3 sequence: CASSPSEPTYNEQFF. The CDR3 nucleotides read TGTGCCAGCAGCCCGTCTGAGCCCACCTACAATGAGCAGTTCTTC.

This clonotype came up many times. The chain joins TRBV28 to TRBJ1-2; D is unresolved. Germline-derived CDR1 and CDR2 are MDHEN and SYDVKM. The CDR3 length is 12 residues. Trimming took 7 bases from V and 7 from J, leaving 13 bases between them. CDR3: CASTAPEAGYTF. Written as DNA, the CDR3 is TGTGCCAGCACCGCGCCGGAGGCTGGCTACACCTTC.

The chain carries TRBV7-2 and TRBJ2-5, with 7 bases aligning to TRBD2. CDR3 length equals 15 residues. Germline V gene data show CDR1 as SGHTA and CDR2 as FQGNSA. V lost 2 bases and J lost 2; bases outside the gene matches: 5. The CDR3, as DNA: TGTGCCAGCAGCTTATACGGCGGGGGACAAGAGACCCAGTACTTC. Protein: CASSLYGGGQETQYF.

This clonotype was found a few times. The genes are TRBV5-6 and TRBJ2-3; D ambiguous. This CDR3 is built from 15 residues. Per germline, CDR1 SGHDT and CDR2 YYEEEE. Trimming took 0 bases from V and 10 from J, leaving 18 bases between them. DNA for the CDR3: TGTGCCAGCAGCTTGGGAGGCCAGGCACTGGGTCCGCAGTATTTT. Translating gives CASSLGGQALGPQYF.

The rearrangement uses TRBV12-3 or TRBV12-4 and TRBJ2-1, with 8 bases fitting TRBD1. The CDR3 has 15 residues. V lost 6 bases and J lost 9; bases outside the gene matches: 13. CDR3 in DNA: TGTGCCAGCAGCCCCCAACTTAGGACAGGGACTGAGCAGTTCTTC. The encoded protein is CASSPQLRTGTEQFF.